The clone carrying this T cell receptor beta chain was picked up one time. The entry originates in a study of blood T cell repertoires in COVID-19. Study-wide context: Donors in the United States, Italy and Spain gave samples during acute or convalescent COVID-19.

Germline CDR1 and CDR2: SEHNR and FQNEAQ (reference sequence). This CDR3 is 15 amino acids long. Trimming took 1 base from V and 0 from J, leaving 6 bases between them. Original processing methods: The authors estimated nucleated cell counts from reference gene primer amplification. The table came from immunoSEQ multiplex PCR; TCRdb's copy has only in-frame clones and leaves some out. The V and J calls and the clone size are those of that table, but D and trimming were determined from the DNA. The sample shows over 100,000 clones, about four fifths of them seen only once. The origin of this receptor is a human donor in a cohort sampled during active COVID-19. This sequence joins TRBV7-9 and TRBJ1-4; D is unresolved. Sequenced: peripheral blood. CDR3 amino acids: CASSLGRSTNEKLFF. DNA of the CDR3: TGTGCCAGCAGCTTAGGCAGGTCAACTAATGAAAAACTGTTTTTT.